This T cell receptor (beta chain) was captured by sequencing in a study of sequential checkpoint blockade in melanoma. Germline values: CDR1 SEHNR, CDR2 FQNEAQ (reference sequence). Unmatched junction bases numbered 3, after V lost 4 bases and J lost 4 bases. This CDR3 has 14 residues. Assay: immunoSEQ multiplex PCR; the TCRdb copy retains only in-frame clones and omits some. The repertoire holds about 19,000 clones, with around four fifths as singletons. Treatment of the sample: randomized to nivolumab then ipilimumab (arm A) or the reverse (arm B). From thawed PBMCs, live CD3+CD8+ cells negative for CD19 and CD56 were sorted.

This TCR was sampled from a human donor with melanoma. The chain has TRBV7-9 and TRBJ2-7; 11 bases match TRBD2. The specimen was CD8+ T cells sorted from blood (inferred from file names), collected from a patient given nivolumab and ipilimumab in sequence. CDR3 DNA sequence: TGTGCCAGCAGCTCTAGCGGGAGGATGTACGAGCAGTACTTC. It codes for CASSSSGRMYEQYF. The variable domain in full, with the rest retrieved from reference TRBV7-9 and TRBJ2-7, is DTGVSQNPRHKITKRGQNVTFRCDPISEHNRLYWYRQTLGQGPEFLTYFQNEAQLEKSRLLSDRFSAERPKGSFSTLEIQRTEQGDSAMYLCASSSSGRMYEQYFGPGTRLTVT.